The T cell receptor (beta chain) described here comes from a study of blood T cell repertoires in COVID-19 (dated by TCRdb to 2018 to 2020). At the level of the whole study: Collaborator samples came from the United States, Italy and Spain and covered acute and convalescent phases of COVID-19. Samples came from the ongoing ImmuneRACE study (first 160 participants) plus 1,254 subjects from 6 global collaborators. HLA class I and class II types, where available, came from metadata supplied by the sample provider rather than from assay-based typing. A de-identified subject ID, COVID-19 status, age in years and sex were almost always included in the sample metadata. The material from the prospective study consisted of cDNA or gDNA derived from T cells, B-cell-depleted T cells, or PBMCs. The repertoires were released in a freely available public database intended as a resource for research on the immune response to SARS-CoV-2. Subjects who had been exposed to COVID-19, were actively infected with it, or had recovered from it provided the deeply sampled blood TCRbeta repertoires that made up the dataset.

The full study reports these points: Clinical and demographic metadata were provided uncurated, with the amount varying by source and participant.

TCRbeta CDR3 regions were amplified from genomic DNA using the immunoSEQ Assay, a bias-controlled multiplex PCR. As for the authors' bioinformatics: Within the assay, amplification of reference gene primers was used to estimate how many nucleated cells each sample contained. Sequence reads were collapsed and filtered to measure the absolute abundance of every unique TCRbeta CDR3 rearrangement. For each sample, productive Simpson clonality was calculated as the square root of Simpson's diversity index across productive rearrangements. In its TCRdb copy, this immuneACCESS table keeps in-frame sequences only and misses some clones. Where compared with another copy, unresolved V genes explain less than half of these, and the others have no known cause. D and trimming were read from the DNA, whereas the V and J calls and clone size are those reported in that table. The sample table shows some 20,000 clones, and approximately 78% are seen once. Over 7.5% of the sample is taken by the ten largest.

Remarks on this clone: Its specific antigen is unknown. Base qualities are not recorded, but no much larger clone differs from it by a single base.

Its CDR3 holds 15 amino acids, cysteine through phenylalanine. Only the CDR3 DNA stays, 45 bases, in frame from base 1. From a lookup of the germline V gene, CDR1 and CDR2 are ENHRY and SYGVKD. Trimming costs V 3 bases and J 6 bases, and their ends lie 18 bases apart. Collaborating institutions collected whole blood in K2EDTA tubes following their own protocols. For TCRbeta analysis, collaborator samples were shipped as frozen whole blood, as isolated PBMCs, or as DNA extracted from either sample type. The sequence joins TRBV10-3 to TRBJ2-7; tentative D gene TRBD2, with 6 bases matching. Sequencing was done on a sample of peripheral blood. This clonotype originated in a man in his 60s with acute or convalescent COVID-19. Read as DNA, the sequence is TGTGCCATCAGTGAAGAAAGGGGACTCCCCTCCGAGCAGTACTTC. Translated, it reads CAISEERGLPSEQYF.